A selection of T cell receptor beta chains follows, all from one sample in a study of graft-versus-host responses after intestinal transplantation. These receptors' targets are unknown. Clones were sequenced by immunoSEQ multiplex PCR, and TCRdb holds only the in-frame ones, with some missing. The data contain some 90,000 clones, roughly 90% of them seen just once; the ten biggest clones take up around 0.1%. Sequenced here: unstimulated CD4+ T cells sorted from spleen or lymph node cells, sampled before intestinal transplant. Receptors were obtained from a human donor who received an intestinal transplant. Both conserved end residues are part of each CDR3. Each record gives: V gene, J gene, clone size, D gene, CDR3 DNA, CDR3 protein. D genes are given only for firm matches. Only part of the rows carry a size: once, few, many, or a class if the clone is expanded.

v_call: TRBV5-1
j_call: TRBJ2-3
clone_size: -
d_call: TRBD2
cdr3_nt: TGCGCCAGCGGACTAGCGGGGGGTGCAGATACGCAGTATTTT
cdr3_aa: CASGLAGGADTQYF

v_call: TRBV5-6
j_call: TRBJ1-1
clone_size: few
d_call: TRBD1
cdr3_nt: TGTGCCAGCAGCTTGTTTACACAGGGGACTTTCTTT
cdr3_aa: CASSLFTQGTFF

v_call: TRBV27
j_call: TRBJ2-7
clone_size: -
d_call: TRBD2
cdr3_nt: TGTGCCAGCAGTTTATCCCCGGGACTAGCGGGGGGGTACGAGCAGTACTTC
cdr3_aa: CASSLSPGLAGGYEQYF

v_call: TRBV11-2
j_call: TRBJ2-7
clone_size: -
d_call: TRBD2
cdr3_nt: TGTGCCAGCAGCTTAGGACTAGCGGGGTCCTACGAGCAGTACTTC
cdr3_aa: CASSLGLAGSYEQYF

v_call: TRBV15
j_call: TRBJ1-3
clone_size: -
d_call: -
cdr3_nt: TGTGCCACCAGCCGCGCCGGAAACACCATATATTTT
cdr3_aa: CATSRAGNTIYF

v_call: TRBV6-1
j_call: TRBJ1-6
clone_size: -
d_call: TRBD1
cdr3_nt: TGTGCCAGCAGTGAACTTGGCAGGGGGCGTGATTCACCCCTCCACTTT
cdr3_aa: CASSELGRGRDSPLHF

v_call: TRBV2
j_call: TRBJ2-3
clone_size: once
d_call: -
cdr3_nt: TGTGCCAGCCCAACGGGGACAGATACGCAGTATTTT
cdr3_aa: CASPTGTDTQYF

v_call: TRBV9
j_call: TRBJ2-2
clone_size: -
d_call: -
cdr3_nt: TGTGCCAGCAGCAATAACAGGGCACACGGGGAGCTGTTTTTT
cdr3_aa: CASSNNRAHGELFF

v_call: TRBV11-2
j_call: TRBJ1-2
clone_size: -
d_call: -
cdr3_nt: TGTGCCAGCAGCCCTACCGACATGAACTATGGCTACACCTTC
cdr3_aa: CASSPTDMNYGYTF

v_call: TRBV6-4
j_call: TRBJ1-1
clone_size: -
d_call: -
cdr3_nt: TGTGCCAGCAGGACAGACATGAACACTGAAGCTTTCTTT
cdr3_aa: CASRTDMNTEAFF

v_call: TRBV6-5
j_call: TRBJ1-1
clone_size: -
d_call: -
cdr3_nt: TGTGCCAGCAGTCCCCCGGGGAGTTTGAACACTGAAGCTTTCTTT
cdr3_aa: CASSPPGSLNTEAFF

v_call: TRBV6-6
j_call: TRBJ2-1
clone_size: -
d_call: TRBD2
cdr3_nt: TGTGCCAGCAGTCATCCTTCGGGACTAGCGGGGGCGGAGCAGTTCTTC
cdr3_aa: CASSHPSGLAGAEQFF

v_call: TRBV19
j_call: TRBJ2-1
clone_size: -
d_call: -
cdr3_nt: TGTGCCAGTAGTATGTTGGTCCAGCGATTCAATGAGCAGTTCTTC
cdr3_aa: CASSMLVQRFNEQFF

v_call: TRBV6-6
j_call: TRBJ2-1
clone_size: once
d_call: -
cdr3_nt: TGTGCCAGCAGTTACTCGGGGGCTTCTCTCCATGAGCAGTTCTTC
cdr3_aa: CASSYSGASLHEQFF

v_call: TRBV4-2
j_call: TRBJ2-3
clone_size: -
d_call: TRBD2
cdr3_nt: TGTGCCAGCAGCCAAGATAGGAGAGCGGGGGGTTCAGATACGCAGTATTTT
cdr3_aa: CASSQDRRAGGSDTQYF

v_call: TRBV18
j_call: TRBJ2-7
clone_size: -
d_call: -
cdr3_nt: TGTGCCAGCTCACAAGAGGTCTGGAGGCAGTACTTC
cdr3_aa: CASSQEVWRQYF

v_call: TRBV6-5
j_call: TRBJ1-2
clone_size: -
d_call: TRBD1
cdr3_nt: TGTGCCAGCAGTTACGGTGACAGGGGGAGTGGCTACACCTTC
cdr3_aa: CASSYGDRGSGYTF

v_call: TRBV11-2
j_call: TRBJ2-5
clone_size: -
d_call: -
cdr3_nt: TGTGCCAGCAGCACACAAGAGACCCAGTACTTC
cdr3_aa: CASSTQETQYF

v_call: TRBV6-1
j_call: TRBJ1-2
clone_size: few
d_call: -
cdr3_nt: TGTGCCAGCAGTGACGACACCTTC
cdr3_aa: CASSDDTF

v_call: TRBV7-2
j_call: TRBJ2-7
clone_size: -
d_call: -
cdr3_nt: TGTGCCAGCAGCTTAGTTGGCAGCTCCTACGAGCAGTACTTC
cdr3_aa: CASSLVGSSYEQYF

v_call: TRBV5-1
j_call: TRBJ2-7
clone_size: -
d_call: TRBD1
cdr3_nt: TGCGCCAGCAGCACCGGACAGGAGACTGACGAGCAGTACTTC
cdr3_aa: CASSTGQETDEQYF

v_call: TRBV4-2
j_call: TRBJ2-1
clone_size: -
d_call: TRBD2
cdr3_nt: TGTGCCAGCAGCCAGTCAAGGGCGGGGGGGGACAATGAGCAGTTCTTC
cdr3_aa: CASSQSRAGGDNEQFF

v_call: TRBV5-4
j_call: TRBJ1-1
clone_size: few
d_call: -
cdr3_nt: TGTGCCAGCAGCGTTATCAGGGGTACTGAAGCTTTCTTT
cdr3_aa: CASSVIRGTEAFF

v_call: TRBV10-3
j_call: TRBJ1-2
clone_size: -
d_call: -
cdr3_nt: TGTGCCATCAGAGTCTCGGACAAGAACTATGGCTACACCTTC
cdr3_aa: CAIRVSDKNYGYTF

v_call: TRBV7-7
j_call: TRBJ2-2
clone_size: -
d_call: -
cdr3_nt: TGTGCTAGCAGCCCAAGGGGTTCGGGGGCGAACACCGGGGAGCTGTTTTTT
cdr3_aa: CASSPRGSGANTGELFF

v_call: TRBV9
j_call: TRBJ1-3
clone_size: -
d_call: -
cdr3_nt: TGTGCCAGCAGCCAGGGACTCATCAACTCTGGAAACACCATATATTTT
cdr3_aa: CASSQGLINSGNTIYF

v_call: TRBV10-1
j_call: TRBJ2-3
clone_size: once
d_call: -
cdr3_nt: TGCGCCAGCAGTGCTTTCCGGGGTGTGGGATTAGAGGATACGCAGTATTTT
cdr3_aa: CASSAFRGVGLEDTQYF

v_call: TRBV5-8
j_call: TRBJ1-1
clone_size: -
d_call: -
cdr3_nt: TGTGCCAGCACCCTCCGGGGGATCACTGAAGCTTTCTTT
cdr3_aa: CASTLRGITEAFF

v_call: TRBV7-8
j_call: TRBJ1-1
clone_size: -
d_call: TRBD1
cdr3_nt: TGTGCCAGCAGCTTGGGACAGGGGAGGCTCACTGAAGCTTTCTTT
cdr3_aa: CASSLGQGRLTEAFF

v_call: TRBV10-1
j_call: TRBJ2-3
clone_size: once
d_call: -
cdr3_nt: TGCGCCAGCAGTGACAGGTTTTTCACAGATACGCAGTATTTT
cdr3_aa: CASSDRFFTDTQYF

v_call: TRBV2
j_call: TRBJ2-2
clone_size: -
d_call: -
cdr3_nt: TGTGCCAGCAGTGGGGGGGTTGGGAACACCGGGGAGCTGTTTTTT
cdr3_aa: CASSGGVGNTGELFF

v_call: TRBV5-4
j_call: TRBJ1-1
clone_size: once
d_call: -
cdr3_nt: TGTGCCAGCAGCCCCGGCGGGGGGAGGACTGAAGCTTTCTTT
cdr3_aa: CASSPGGGRTEAFF

v_call: TRBV5-1
j_call: TRBJ2-7
clone_size: -
d_call: TRBD1
cdr3_nt: TGCGCCAGCAGCTCGGGGACAGGGGTGGCCTACGAGCAGTACTTC
cdr3_aa: CASSSGTGVAYEQYF

v_call: TRBV2
j_call: TRBJ2-1
clone_size: -
d_call: -
cdr3_nt: TGTGCCAGCACCCCCGAGGGGGTTGGTGAGCAGTTCTTC
cdr3_aa: CASTPEGVGEQFF

v_call: TRBV11-2
j_call: TRBJ2-5
clone_size: -
d_call: -
cdr3_nt: TGTGCCAGCAGCTTAGGTCCCCGCGGAGAGACCCAGTACTTC
cdr3_aa: CASSLGPRGETQYF

v_call: TRBV18
j_call: TRBJ2-3
clone_size: -
d_call: TRBD2
cdr3_nt: TGTGCCAGCTCACGACTAGCGGGCACAGATACGCAGTATTTT
cdr3_aa: CASSRLAGTDTQYF

v_call: TRBV18
j_call: TRBJ2-1
clone_size: -
d_call: -
cdr3_nt: TGTGCCAGCTCACCACCGGGCCCCACAAACAATGAGCAGTTCTTC
cdr3_aa: CASSPPGPTNNEQFF

v_call: TRBV7-3
j_call: TRBJ2-2
clone_size: -
d_call: TRBD2
cdr3_nt: TGTGCCAGCAGCCGGACTAGACCCGGGGAGCTGTTTTTT
cdr3_aa: CASSRTRPGELFF

v_call: TRBV7-9
j_call: TRBJ1-1
clone_size: -
d_call: -
cdr3_nt: TGTGCCAGCAGCCTCCGGTCAGGGGCTTTCTTT
cdr3_aa: CASSLRSGAFF

v_call: TRBV19
j_call: TRBJ2-1
clone_size: -
d_call: -
cdr3_nt: TGTGCCAGTAGCCCACCCGGCACTACGAGGAGTGAGCAGTTCTTC
cdr3_aa: CASSPPGTTRSEQFF

v_call: TRBV21-1
j_call: TRBJ2-1
clone_size: -
d_call: -
cdr3_nt: TGTGCCAGCAGCACCTCTAGCGGGGGCCCCGGGGATGAGCAGTTCTTC
cdr3_aa: CASSTSSGGPGDEQFF

v_call: TRBV4-1
j_call: TRBJ2-7
clone_size: once
d_call: TRBD2
cdr3_nt: TGCGCCAGCAGCCAAGGGGGGACTAGAACGTACGAGCAGTACTTC
cdr3_aa: CASSQGGTRTYEQYF

v_call: TRBV5-4
j_call: TRBJ2-5
clone_size: -
d_call: -
cdr3_nt: TGTGCCGCGGCCGTAGCGGTCCAAGAGACCCAGTACTTC
cdr3_aa: CAAAVAVQETQYF

v_call: TRBV5-1
j_call: TRBJ2-5
clone_size: -
d_call: TRBD1
cdr3_nt: TGCGCCAGCAGCTCCGGCAGGACAGGGGGAGAGACCCAGTACTTC
cdr3_aa: CASSSGRTGGETQYF

v_call: TRBV19
j_call: TRBJ1-3
clone_size: -
d_call: -
cdr3_nt: TGTGCCAGTACCGTGGACAGATTTGGAAACACCATATATTTT
cdr3_aa: CASTVDRFGNTIYF

v_call: TRBV6-5
j_call: TRBJ1-5
clone_size: few
d_call: -
cdr3_nt: TGTGCCAGCAGTTACGGGCAGACCAATCAGCCCCAGCATTTT
cdr3_aa: CASSYGQTNQPQHF

v_call: TRBV2
j_call: TRBJ2-5
clone_size: -
d_call: -
cdr3_nt: TGTGCCAGCCGTTACTCCACGACTACCCCTGGCCAAGAGACCCAGTACTTC
cdr3_aa: CASRYSTTTPGQETQYF

v_call: TRBV9
j_call: TRBJ2-1
clone_size: once
d_call: -
cdr3_nt: TGTGCCAGCAGCGTCCTGGGGACAAACAATGAGCAGTTCTTC
cdr3_aa: CASSVLGTNNEQFF

v_call: TRBV29-1
j_call: TRBJ2-5
clone_size: -
d_call: -
cdr3_nt: TGCAGCGTTGAACCCCTACAAGAGACCCAGTACTTC
cdr3_aa: CSVEPLQETQYF

v_call: TRBV19
j_call: TRBJ1-1
clone_size: -
d_call: -
cdr3_nt: TGTGCCAGTAGTATTGACTTGGGGCCGAACACTGAAGCTTTCTTT
cdr3_aa: CASSIDLGPNTEAFF